Sequencing of this TCR beta chain was carried out in a study of lymphopenia after photon versus proton radiotherapy. Per germline, CDR1 MDHEN and CDR2 SYDVKM. The CDR3 is made up of 15 amino acids. The V and J ends lost 6 bases and 2 bases, in that order; junction bases with no gene match: 5. Libraries were prepared by immunoSEQ multiplex PCR; TCRdb keeps only in-frame clonotypes and omits some of them. The sample consists of more than 45,000 clones, 65% to 85% of them appearing once. The sequence was collected from a man in his fifties or sixties with pancreatic cancer. Source: peripheral blood, taken from a patient treated with proton-based radiotherapy. This sequence joins TRBV28 and TRBJ2-5; 11 bases align to TRBD2. The CDR3 sequence: CASRGTSGSQETQYF. The CDR3 DNA reads TGTGCCAGCAGGGGGACTAGCGGTTCGCAAGAGACCCAGTACTTC.